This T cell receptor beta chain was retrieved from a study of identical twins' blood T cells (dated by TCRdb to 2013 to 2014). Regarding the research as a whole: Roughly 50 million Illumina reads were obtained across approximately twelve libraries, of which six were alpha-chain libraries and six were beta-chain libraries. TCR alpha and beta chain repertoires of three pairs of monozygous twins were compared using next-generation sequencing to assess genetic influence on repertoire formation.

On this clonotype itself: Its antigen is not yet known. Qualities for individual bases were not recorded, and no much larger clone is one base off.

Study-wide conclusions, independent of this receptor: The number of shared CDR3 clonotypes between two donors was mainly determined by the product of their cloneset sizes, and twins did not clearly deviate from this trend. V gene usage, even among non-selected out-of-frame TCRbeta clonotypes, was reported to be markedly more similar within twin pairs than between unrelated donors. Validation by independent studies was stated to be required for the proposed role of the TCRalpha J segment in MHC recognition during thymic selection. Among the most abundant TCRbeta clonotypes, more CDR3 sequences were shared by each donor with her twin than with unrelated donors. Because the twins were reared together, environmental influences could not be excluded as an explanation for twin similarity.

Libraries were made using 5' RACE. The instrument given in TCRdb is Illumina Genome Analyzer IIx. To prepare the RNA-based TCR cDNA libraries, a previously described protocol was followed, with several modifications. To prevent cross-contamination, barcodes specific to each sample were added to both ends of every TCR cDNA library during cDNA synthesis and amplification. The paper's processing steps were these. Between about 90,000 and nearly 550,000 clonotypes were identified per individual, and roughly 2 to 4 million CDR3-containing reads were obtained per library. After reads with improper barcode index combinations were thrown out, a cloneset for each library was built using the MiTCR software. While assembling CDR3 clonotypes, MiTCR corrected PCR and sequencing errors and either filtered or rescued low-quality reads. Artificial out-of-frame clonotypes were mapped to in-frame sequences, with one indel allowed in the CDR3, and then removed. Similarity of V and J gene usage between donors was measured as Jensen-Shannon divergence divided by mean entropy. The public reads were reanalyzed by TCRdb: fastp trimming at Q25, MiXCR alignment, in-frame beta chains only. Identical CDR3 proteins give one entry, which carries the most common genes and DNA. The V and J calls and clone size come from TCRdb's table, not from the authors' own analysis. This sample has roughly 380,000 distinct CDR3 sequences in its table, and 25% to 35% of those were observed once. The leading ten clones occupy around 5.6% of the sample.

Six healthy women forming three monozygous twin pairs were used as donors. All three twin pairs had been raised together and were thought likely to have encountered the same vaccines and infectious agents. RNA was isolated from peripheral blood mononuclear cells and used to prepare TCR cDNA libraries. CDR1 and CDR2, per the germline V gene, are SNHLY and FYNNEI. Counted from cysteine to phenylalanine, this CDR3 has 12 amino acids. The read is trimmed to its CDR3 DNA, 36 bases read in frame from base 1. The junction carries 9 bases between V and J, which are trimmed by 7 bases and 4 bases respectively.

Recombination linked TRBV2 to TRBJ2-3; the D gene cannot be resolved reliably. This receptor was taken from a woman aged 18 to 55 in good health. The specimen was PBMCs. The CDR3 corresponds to CASTADSDTQYF. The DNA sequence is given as TGTGCCAGCACGGCTGATTCAGATACGCAGTATTTT.